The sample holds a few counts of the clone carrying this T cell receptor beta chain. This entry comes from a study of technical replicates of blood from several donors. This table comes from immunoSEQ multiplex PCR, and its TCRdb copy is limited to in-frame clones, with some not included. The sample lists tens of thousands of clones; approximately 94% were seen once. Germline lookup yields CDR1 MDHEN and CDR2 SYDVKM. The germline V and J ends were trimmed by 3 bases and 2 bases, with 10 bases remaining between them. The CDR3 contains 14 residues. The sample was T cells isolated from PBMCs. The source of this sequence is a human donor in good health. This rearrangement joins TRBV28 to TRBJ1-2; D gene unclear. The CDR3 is CASSFPGENYGYTF. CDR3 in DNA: TGTGCCAGCAGTTTCCCCGGGGAGAACTATGGCTACACCTTC.